The 8 T cell receptor beta chains given below trace back to one sample, sequenced in a study of cytomegalovirus exposure and HLA in healthy donors. PCR involved 60 Vbeta and 13 Jbeta primers. Using immunoSEQ multiplex PCR, the repertoire was profiled, and TCRdb retains in-frame clones only, with some absent. In the table there are approximately 150,000 clones, around 80% of which are singletons. Material: PBMCs. The receptors shown here come from a man in his forties or fifties in good health and CMV-seronegative.

The chain couples TRBV11-3 to TRBJ2-1; 7 bases fit TRBD2. The length of the CDR3 is 14 residues. The junction had 4 bases not matched to a gene; V was cut back by 0 bases and J by 8 bases. Germline V gene sequence: CDR1 SGHNT, CDR2 YENEEA. CDR3 region: CASSLEAGVDEQFF. The DNA of the CDR3 is TGTGCCAGCAGCTTAGAGGCGGGAGTGGATGAGCAGTTCTTC.

The V call is TRBV29-1, the J call TRBJ1-1; 7 bases fit TRBD1. Germline loops: CDR1 SQVTM, CDR2 ANQGSEA. J was trimmed by 2 bases and V by 5 bases; bases with no gene match: 11. The CDR3 loop spans 15 amino acids. The CDR3 DNA sequence: TGCAGCGTTATCCCCGGGCAGGGGGGTAACACTGAAGCTTTCTTT. This gives the protein CSVIPGQGGNTEAFF.

J is TRBJ2-2 and V is TRBV18; tentatively, D is TRBD2 (6 bases). V lost 4 bases and J 3 bases, leaving 12 bases between the germline ends. Per the germline V gene, CDR1 is KGHSH and CDR2 is LQKENI. CDR3 length: 15 residues. The CDR3, as DNA: TGTGCCAGCTCACGGAAGGGACTTTACACCGGGGAGCTGTTTTTT. Its protein is CASSRKGLYTGELFF.

The rearrangement joins TRBV12-5 to TRBJ1-2; 7 positions agree with TRBD1. The junction had 16 bases not matched to a gene; V was cut back by 3 bases and J by 3 bases. The V gene's germline CDR1 is LGHNT and CDR2 FRNRAP. The CDR3 runs 18 residues. CDR3 DNA: TGTGCTAGTGGTTTTCAGGGGGGTATCGCGCTGCGGGACTATGGCTACACCTTC. Encoded protein: CASGFQGGIALRDYGYTF.

The chain couples TRBV4-2 to TRBJ1-5; TRBD1 might be the D (5 bases). The CDR3 runs 15 residues. The ends were cut back, 3 bases at V and 4 bases at J, with 13 bases in the middle. Per the germline V gene, CDR1 is LGHNA and CDR2 is YNFKEQ. CDR3 in DNA: TGTGCCAGCAGCCAGGCGTGGGGGGTGAATCAGCCCCAGCATTTT. Amino acid sequence: CASSQAWGVNQPQHF.

The chain uses TRBV11-1 and TRBJ2-7; 8 positions agree with TRBD1. V shed 7 bases, J shed 5 bases, and the junction held 4 bases outside the gene matches. CDR1 is SGHAT, CDR2 FQDESV, per germline (reference sequence). This CDR3 has 12 amino acids. The CDR3 sequence is CASNPQGDEQYF. CDR3 DNA sequence: TGTGCCAGCAATCCACAGGGGGACGAGCAGTACTTC.

The chain combines TRBV29-1 with TRBJ2-1; TRBD2 aligns across 11 bases. The CDR3 consists of 15 residues. CDR1 and CDR2 from the germline V gene are SQVTM and ANQGSEA. J gave up 8 bases and V 1 base, and 7 bases lay outside the gene matches. CDR3 sequence reads: CSVEANSGRADEQFF. The CDR3 DNA sequence: TGCAGCGTTGAAGCGAATAGCGGGAGGGCCGATGAGCAGTTCTTC.

The chain combines TRBV9 with TRBJ2-5, with a tentative D call TRBD2 (6 bases). Germline V lookup: CDR1 SGDLS, CDR2 YYNGEE. V gave up 3 bases and J gave up 4 bases, with 19 bases separating them. The CDR3 is 16 amino acids. CDR3 DNA sequence: TGTGCCAGCAGCGCCTCAACTCCGGCGGGGCCAGAGACCCAGTACTTC. Translated: CASSASTPAGPETQYF.